Each of the 21 T cell receptor beta chains below was sequenced from the same sample in a study of PD-1 blockade in classical Hodgkin lymphoma (dated by TCRdb to the early 2020s). The method was the immunoSEQ multiplex PCR assay. The immuneACCESS repertoire file appears here via TCRdb, limited to in-frame rearrangements. These files lack a portion of the clones; in checked studies, under half of the deficit traces to unresolved V genes, and the cause of the others is not known. The table for this sample lists about 43,000 clones; approximately 70% of them were counted only once. Around 2.8% of the sample goes to the ten largest clones. The sample's time point label, in plain terms: cycle 2 day 1 (C2D1) of nivolumab. Every trial patient had relapsed following autologous stem cell transplantation, and prior brentuximab vedotin exposure was what differed among cohorts A, B and C. The material was peripheral blood mononuclear cells (PBMCs), obtained before the second cycle of nivolumab. These receptors came from a human donor with classical Hodgkin lymphoma.

The chain carries TRBV5-6 and TRBJ2-1; 10 nucleotides match TRBD1. From germline, CDR1 is SGHDT and CDR2 YYEEEE. Trimming at V came to 4 bases and at J to 9 bases, leaving 13 bases not matched to a gene. The CDR3 has 16 residues. The chain's CDR3 is CASSLAGGTGVGEQFF. The CDR3 DNA reads TGTGCCAGCAGCCTTGCGGGTGGGACAGGGGTCGGTGAGCAGTTCTTC.

The V call is TRBV10-3, the J call TRBJ1-2; D not certain. Germline CDR1 reads ENHRY; CDR2 reads SYGVKD. The CDR3 consists of 11 residues. Trimming left V 8 bases short and J 3 bases short, with 7 bases between. As DNA, the CDR3 is TGTGCCATCGGCGGTGACTATGGCTACACCTTC. Its translation is CAIGGDYGYTF.

The chain combines TRBV19 with TRBJ2-1, with 10 bases fitting TRBD2. Germline CDR1 LNHDA, CDR2 SQIVND (reference sequence). The length of the CDR3 is 14 residues. V lost 6 bases to trimming and J lost 10 bases; unmatched junction nucleotides: 9. The CDR3 spells CASSGLAAGYEQFF. CDR3 sequence (DNA): TGTGCCAGTAGCGGACTAGCGGCGGGCTACGAGCAGTTCTTC.

This clone was observed once. The rearrangement joins TRBV7-9 to TRBJ2-7; 7 bases align to TRBD1. CDR3 size: 14 residues. V lost 5 bases, J lost 6 bases, and 10 bases stayed unmatched. Germline V lookup: CDR1 SEHNR, CDR2 FQNEAQ (reference sequence). CDR3 loop: CASSPSQGYGEQYF. The CDR3 coding sequence is TGTGCCAGCAGCCCCTCACAGGGGTATGGCGAGCAGTACTTC.

This clone has a single count. This chain links TRBV7-9 with TRBJ2-5; either TRBD1 or TRBD2 may supply D (6 bases each). Germline CDR1 SEHNR, CDR2 FQNEAQ (reference sequence). The germline V and J ends were trimmed by 3 bases and 4 bases, with 18 bases remaining between them. There are 16 residues in the CDR3. CDR3 in amino acids: CASSLKTGRSRETQYF. The CDR3 DNA reads TGTGCCAGCAGCTTGAAAACAGGGAGGTCGCGAGAGACCCAGTACTTC.

This clone was seen only a few times. V is TRBV4-1 and J is TRBJ1-1; TRBD1 agrees at 7 bases. V lost 4 bases, J lost 5 bases, and 4 bases stayed unmatched. This CDR3 is 13 amino acids long. Germline V gene data show CDR1 as MGHRA and CDR2 as YSYEKL. The CDR3 DNA is TGCGCCAGCAGCCGATTACAGGGGACTGAAGCTTTCTTT. Its protein is CASSRLQGTEAFF.

The chain's CDR3 is CASSKDSSRYEQYF. Here the CDR3 DNA reads TGTGCCAGTAGTAAGGACAGTTCGCGCTACGAGCAGTACTTC. V and J are TRBV19 and TRBJ2-7; weak D call: TRBD1 (6 bases). V was shortened by 4 bases and J by 3 bases, with 13 bases between the two germline ends. The CDR3 has 14 amino acids. Germline loops: CDR1 LNHDA, CDR2 SQIVND (reference sequence).

The chain joins TRBV30 to TRBJ2-4; D call uncertain. CDR3 length equals 13 residues. CDR1 is GTSNPN, CDR2 SVGIG, per germline (reference sequence). The V gene lost 7 bases and the J gene lost 0 bases, with 10 bases spanning the gap. The CDR3 nucleotides are TGTGCCTCGCCACTGAGAGCCAAAAACATTCAGTACTTC. It is translated as CASPLRAKNIQYF. Combining the CDR3 with reference TRBV30 and TRBJ2-4 gives the whole variable domain SQTIHQWPATLVQPVGSPLSLECTVEGTSNPNLYWYRQAAGRGLQLLFYSVGIGQISSEVPQNLSASRPQDRQFILSSKKLLLSDSGFYLCASPLRAKNIQYFGAGTRLSVL.

This chain uses TRBV30 with TRBJ2-1; D is uncertain. Looked up from germline, CDR1 is GTSNPN and CDR2 is SVGIG (reference sequence). The CDR3 runs to 11 residues. The V end lost 3 bases, the J end lost 13 bases, and 13 bases lay between the germline ends. CDR3 amino acids: CAWSFNMGQFF. The CDR3 DNA sequence: TGTGCCTGGAGCTTCAACATGGGACAGTTCTTC.

The genes are TRBV7-8 and TRBJ1-2; D might be TRBD1 (5 bases). The V and J ends lost 5 bases and 4 bases respectively, with 14 bases between them. CDR3 length: 14 residues. Germline CDR1 and CDR2: SGHVS and FQNEAQ. The CDR3 spells CASSPPAGLYGYTF. CDR3 sequence (DNA): TGTGCCAGCAGCCCCCCGGCAGGGCTCTATGGCTACACCTTC.

V is TRBV28 and J is TRBJ2-7; D uncertain. Germline CDR1 MDHEN, CDR2 SYDVKM. V lost 5 bases, J lost 0 bases, and 11 bases lay in between. The CDR3 extends over 14 amino acids. The chain's CDR3 is CASSPWTDSYEQYF. The CDR3 DNA follows: TGTGCCAGCAGTCCTTGGACGGACTCCTACGAGCAGTACTTC.

This sequence joins TRBV29-1 and TRBJ1-1; D is undetermined. Germline values: CDR1 SQVTM, CDR2 ANQGSEA. The CDR3 loop spans 11 amino acids. Deletions cut 4 bases from V and 2 bases from J, with 5 bases between. CDR3 amino acids: CSVVYNTEAFF. Written as DNA, the CDR3 is TGCAGCGTTGTATATAACACTGAAGCTTTCTTT.

This chain links TRBV7-2 with TRBJ2-2; a weak D match, TRBD1 (6 bases). CDR1 is SGHTA and CDR2 is FQGNSA in the germline V gene. The CDR3 is made up of 15 amino acids. The germline V and J ends were trimmed by 5 bases and 7 bases, with 17 bases remaining between them. CDR3 in amino acids: CASSPGAHIGGELFF. The CDR3 DNA follows: TGTGCCAGCAGCCCAGGGGCCCATATCGGCGGGGAGCTGTTTTTT.

Of note for this clone: The junction shows a germline mismatch at one end, possibly a read error. CDR3 residues: CVSSLGLREQYF. The DNA for the CDR3 is TGTGTCAGCAGCTTAGGTTTACGGGAGCAGTACTTC. The chain employs TRBV11-2 and TRBJ2-7; no definite D call. The CDR3 sequence is 12 residues long. Germline CDR1 reads SGHAT; CDR2 reads FQNNGV.

This chain joins TRBV19 and TRBJ1-2; D possibly corresponds to TRBD1 (5 bases). The CDR3 contains 15 residues. The germline V gene has CDR1 LNHDA and CDR2 SQIVND (reference sequence). Trimming removed 3 bases from V and 4 bases from J, with 15 bases in between. The CDR3 region has the DNA TGTGCCAGTAGTATTCGGGGTGACAGATTCTATGGCTACACCTTC. This encodes CASSIRGDRFYGYTF.

This chain links TRBV9 with TRBJ2-7; a weak D match, TRBD2 (6 bases). CDR1 is SGDLS and CDR2 is YYNGEE in the germline V gene. The V end was cut by 4 bases, the J end by 3 bases, with 14 bases between. CDR3 length: 14 amino acids. Written as DNA, the CDR3 is TGTGCCAGCAGCCGGACCTGGGGGGACTACGAGCAGTACTTC. It yields the protein CASSRTWGDYEQYF.

J is TRBJ2-1 and V is TRBV9; D call uncertain. This CDR3 is built from 14 residues. The V gene's germline CDR1 is SGDLS and CDR2 YYNGEE. The V and J ends lost 5 bases and 4 bases respectively, with 13 bases between them. The CDR3 loop is CASSAGGRYNEQFF. DNA for the CDR3: TGTGCCAGCAGTGCAGGCGGTCGGTACAATGAGCAGTTCTTC. The complete variable domain, with remaining parts taken from reference TRBV9 and TRBJ2-1, reads DSGVTQTPKHLITATGQRVTLRCSPRSGDLSVYWYQQSLDQGLQFLIQYYNGEERAKGNILERFSAQQFPDLHSELNLSSLELGDSALYFCASSAGGRYNEQFFGPGTRLTVL.

This chain joins TRBV27 and TRBJ2-1; 12 positions match TRBD2. Germline V lookup: CDR1 MNHEY, CDR2 SMNVEV (reference sequence). Trimming at V came to 6 bases and at J to 9 bases, leaving 12 bases not matched to a gene. CDR3 length: 16 amino acids. The CDR3 region has the DNA TGTGCCAGCAGGTTCTTTCTAGCGGGAGGGCCGGTTGAGCAGTTCTTC. This translates into CASRFFLAGGPVEQFF.

This clone appeared a few times. This sequence joins TRBV21-1 and TRBJ2-3; TRBD2 is the table's D call and was not checked against the DNA. TRBV21-1 is described as a pseudogene. The CDR3 sequence is 17 residues long. The CDR3 loop is CASKHPHNSGQTDTQYF. The CDR3 coding sequence is TGTGCCAGCAAACACCCCCACAATAGCGGGCAAACAGATACGCAGTATTTT.

This rearrangement joins TRBV6-4 to TRBJ2-1, with 9 bases fitting TRBD1. Germline CDR1 reads MRHNA; CDR2 reads SNTAGT. CDR3 size: 15 residues. V lost 6 bases and J lost 1; bases outside the gene matches: 4. This CDR3 is CASSLGQGSYNEQFF. The CDR3 DNA is TGTGCCAGCAGCCTGGGACAGGGATCCTACAATGAGCAGTTCTTC.

This chain uses TRBV5-1 with TRBJ2-2; D perhaps matches TRBD1 (6 bases). V was clipped by 0 bases and J by 3 bases, with 18 bases between them. CDR1 is SGHRS and CDR2 is YFSETQ in the germline V gene. The CDR3 runs to 18 residues. CDR3: CASSLAPYRAEDTGELFF. CDR3 DNA sequence: TGCGCCAGCAGCTTGGCCCCTTACAGGGCAGAGGACACCGGGGAGCTGTTTTTT.